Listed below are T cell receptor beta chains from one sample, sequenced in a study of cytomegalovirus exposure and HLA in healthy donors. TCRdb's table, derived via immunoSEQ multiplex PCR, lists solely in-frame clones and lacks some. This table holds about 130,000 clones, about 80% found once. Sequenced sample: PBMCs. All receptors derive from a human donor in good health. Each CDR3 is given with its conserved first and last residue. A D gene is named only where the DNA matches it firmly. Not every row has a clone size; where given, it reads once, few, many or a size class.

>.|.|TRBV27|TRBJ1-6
CASSWGGDSPLHF
TGTGCCAGCAGTTGGGGGGGGGACTCACCCCTCCACTTT
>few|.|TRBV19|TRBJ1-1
CASTFNRDTEAFF
TGTGCCAGTACTTTTAACAGGGACACTGAAGCTTTCTTT
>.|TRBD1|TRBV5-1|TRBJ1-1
CASSLVEGAVNTEAFF
TGCGCCAGCAGCTTGGTGGAGGGGGCAGTGAACACTGAAGCTTTCTTT
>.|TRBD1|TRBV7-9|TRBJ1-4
CASSLALHRTGDEGEKLFF
TGTGCCAGCAGCTTAGCCTTACATCGGACAGGGGACGAAGGTGAAAAACTGTTTTTT
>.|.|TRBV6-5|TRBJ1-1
CASGGGVNTEAFF
TGTGCCAGCGGGGGGGGCGTTAACACTGAAGCTTTCTTT
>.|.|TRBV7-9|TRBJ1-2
CSSSQQGYGYTF
TGTTCCAGCAGCCAACAGGGTTATGGCTACACCTTC
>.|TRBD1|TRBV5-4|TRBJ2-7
CASSFSGGGDEQYF
TGTGCCAGCAGCTTTTCAGGGGGTGGTGACGAGCAGTACTTC
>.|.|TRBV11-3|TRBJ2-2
CASSLVNGGTGELFF
TGTGCCAGCAGCTTAGTTAACGGGGGCACCGGGGAGCTGTTTTTT
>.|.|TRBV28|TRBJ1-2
CARGRPGTTNYGYTF
TGTGCCCGGGGTAGGCCTGGGACTACTAACTATGGCTACACCTTC
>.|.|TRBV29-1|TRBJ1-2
CSATQSGGYTF
TGCAGCGCGACCCAGTCGGGAGGCTACACCTTC
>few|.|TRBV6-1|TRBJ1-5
CASGIQPQHF
TGTGCCAGCGGCATACAGCCCCAGCATTTT
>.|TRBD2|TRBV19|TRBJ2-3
CASYGWTSGTDTQYF
TGTGCCAGTTACGGCTGGACTAGCGGCACAGATACGCAGTATTTT
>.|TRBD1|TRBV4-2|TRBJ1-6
CASSIGTVQSPLHF
TGTGCCAGCAGCATCGGGACAGTACAATCCCCCCTCCACTTT
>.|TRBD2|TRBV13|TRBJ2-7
CASRGALAGWEQYF
TGTGCCAGCAGAGGGGCCCTAGCGGGCTGGGAGCAGTACTTC
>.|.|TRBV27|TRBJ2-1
CASSSDRPYNEQFF
TGTGCCAGCAGTTCGGACAGACCCTACAATGAGCAGTTCTTC